This T cell receptor (beta chain) came from a study of T cell responses to AZD1222 COVID-19 vaccine. Turning to the study itself: The analysis combined second doses at about 4 or about 12 weeks. Overall study results and limits: Per reports, nearly half of all spike-specific TCRs target regions that are unmutated in variants. With two AZD1222 doses given, Spike-specific TCR breadth and depth both rose.

A remark on this clone: Its antigen is not identified.

Sequencing used immunoSEQ multiplex PCR; TCRdb keeps in-frame clones, though not all of them. The table records about 190,000 clones, approximately 90% of them present only once. This TCR came from an adult in good health. Sequences were derived from peripheral blood, sampled on day 0 of AZD1222 vaccination.

Here the CDR3 reads CASSSRLAGGTEQFF. The CDR3 DNA reads TGTGCCAGCAGTTCCCGACTAGCGGGAGGGACTGAGCAGTTCTTC. The chain couples TRBV2 to TRBJ2-1, with 14 nucleotides matching TRBD2. V shed 5 bases and J 9 bases; nucleotides not matched to a gene: 6. CDR1 SNHLY and CDR2 FYNNEI come from the germline V gene. This CDR3 spans 15 amino acids.